Below are 7 T cell receptor beta chains sequenced from a single sample in a study of cytomegalovirus exposure and HLA in healthy donors. Researchers ran the PCR with 60 Vbeta and 13 Jbeta primers. Only in-frame clones appear in the TCRdb table, and some are missing; sequencing was by immunoSEQ multiplex PCR. The sample lists approximately 200,000 clones, roughly 78% occurring once. The sequenced sample was PBMCs. These receptors all stem from a girl aged 10 to 17 in good health and CMV-seropositive.

The rearrangement joins TRBV9 to TRBJ1-4; 10 bases align to TRBD1. Germline values: CDR1 SGDLS, CDR2 YYNGEE. The CDR3 spans 15 residues. The V gene end was trimmed by 4 bases and the J gene end by 8 bases; junction bases not matched to a gene: 8. The CDR3 sequence: CASSLVGDRGEKLFF. CDR3 in DNA: TGTGCCAGCAGCCTGGTTGGGGACAGGGGCGAAAAACTGTTTTTT.

The chain uses TRBV6-5 and TRBJ2-7; 7 bases agree with TRBD2. The CDR3 runs 15 residues. The V and J ends lost 7 bases and 2 bases, in that order; junction bases with no gene match: 11. Germline values: CDR1 MNHEY, CDR2 SVGAGI. The DNA for the CDR3 is TGTGCCAGCACTAACGGGCCTAGCGGAACCTACGAGCAGTACTTC. Its translation is CASTNGPSGTYEQYF.

This chain links TRBV16 with TRBJ2-7; 11 bases fit TRBD2. With 7 bases clipped from V and 5 bases from J, the junction kept 13 bases outside the gene matches. CDR3 size: 16 residues. Germline V gene lookup returns CDR1 KGHSY and CDR2 FQNENV. CDR3 DNA: TGTGCCAGCACTGCCCGTACTAGCGGGGGATTCAACGAGCAGTACTTC. It translates to CASTARTSGGFNEQYF.

CDR3 nucleotides: TGTGCCATCAGTGAGCGGGGGGGAGGAAACATTCAGTACTTC. It encodes CAISERGGGNIQYF. The chain combines TRBV10-3 with TRBJ2-4, with 8 bases that match TRBD2. V lost 2 bases to trimming and J lost 6 bases; unmatched junction nucleotides: 3. This CDR3 has 14 amino acids. CDR1 is ENHRY and CDR2 is SYGVKD in the germline V gene.

This chain connects TRBV4-3 to TRBJ2-3; D perhaps matches TRBD2 (6 bases). Trimming removed 0 bases from V and 2 bases from J, with 18 bases in between. This CDR3 contains 18 residues. Germline assignment: CDR1 LGHNA and CDR2 YSLEER. CDR3 nucleotides: TGCGCCAGCAGCCAAGATCGGGTAGCGGAGTATTACACAGATACGCAGTATTTT. Its translation is CASSQDRVAEYYTDTQYF.

The chain joins TRBV4-1 to TRBJ1-6; D unresolved. Germline assignment: CDR1 MGHRA and CDR2 YSYEKL. The ends were cut back, 1 base at V and 0 bases at J, with 10 bases in the middle. The CDR3 contains 17 residues. The DNA for the CDR3 is TGCGCCAGCAGCCAAGTGGCGGGGAGCTCCTATAATTCACCCCTCCACTTT. Translation gives CASSQVAGSSYNSPLHF.

V is TRBV7-6 and J is TRBJ2-7, with D perhaps TRBD1 or TRBD2 (5 bases each). V was shortened by 9 bases and J by 0 bases, with 12 bases between the two germline ends. Germline V gives CDR1 SGHVS, CDR2 FNYEAQ. The CDR3 extends over 13 amino acids. This CDR3 is CASSVGASYEQYF. CDR3 nucleotides: TGTGCCAGTAGCGTAGGGGCCTCCTACGAGCAGTACTTC.